This T cell receptor beta chain appears in the sequencing data of a study of cytomegalovirus exposure and HLA in healthy donors. With respect to this clone: Antigen unknown.

General study results and limits: It has been reported that TCR beta sequences accurately predicted the HLA-A and HLA-B alleles of most subjects. Later analysis indicated greater clonal expansion among HLA-associated TCR beta chains than among equally common other chains.

The PCR had 60 Vbeta and 13 Jbeta primers. Sequenced by immunoSEQ multiplex PCR; TCRdb stores in-frame clones only, minus some. The table has around 140,000 clones, 9.7% seen once. Trimming removed 2 bases at V and 7 bases at J, with 10 bases between. This CDR3 has 13 amino acids. The germline CDR1 and CDR2 sequences are SGHDT and YYEEEE. The V call is TRBV5-6, the J call TRBJ2-1, with D perhaps TRBD1 (5 bases). Sample: PBMCs. The source is a man aged 50-59 years in good health and CMV-seronegative. CDR3 loop: CASSLEGDNEQFF. The CDR3 DNA is TGTGCCAGCAGCTTAGAAGGGGATAATGAGCAGTTCTTC.